Listed below are T cell receptor beta chains from one sample, sequenced in a study of regulatory T cells in long-lasting Graves disease. TCRdb used MiXCR to reprocess the multiplex PCR reads, holding one entry per CDR3 protein. The data hold some 420,000 distinct CDR3 sequences, with roughly 23% observed a single time. The sequencing used peripheral blood mononuclear cells (PBMCs), collected when the disease was refractory, from a patient treated with antithyroid drugs. These receptors were obtained from a female donor with Graves disease. CDR3s include the opening cysteine and the closing phenylalanine or tryptophan. The D gene is left open where the match is weak. Rows may omit the clone size; those that give it use once, few, many or a size class.

v_call: TRBV2; d_call: NA; clone_size: many; j_call: TRBJ2-7; cdr3_nt: TGTGCCAGCAGTGAACAAGACTACGAGCAGTACTTC; cdr3_aa: CASSEQDYEQYF
v_call: TRBV28; d_call: TRBD1; clone_size: many; j_call: TRBJ1-1; cdr3_nt: TGTGCCAGCAGTTCCCCAGGGGGGGGCAACACTGAAGCTTTCTTT; cdr3_aa: CASSSPGGGNTEAFF
v_call: TRBV6-1; d_call: TRBD2; clone_size: NA; j_call: TRBJ2-2; cdr3_nt: TGTGCCAGCAGTCGAGGACTAGCGGGGGGGCAGACCGGGGAGCTGTTTTTT; cdr3_aa: CASSRGLAGGQTGELFF
v_call: TRBV6-1; d_call: TRBD1; clone_size: NA; j_call: TRBJ2-1; cdr3_nt: TGTGCCAGCAGGCGTGACAGGGCGTTCTTC; cdr3_aa: CASRRDRAFF
v_call: TRBV7-2; d_call: NA; clone_size: NA; j_call: TRBJ1-5; cdr3_nt: TGTGCCAGCAGCTTAGCGACCCGTCAGCCCCAGCATTTT; cdr3_aa: CASSLATRQPQHF
v_call: TRBV7-9; d_call: TRBD1; clone_size: many; j_call: TRBJ2-5; cdr3_nt: TGTGCCAGCAGTAGGACAGGGGGAGAGACCCAGTACTTC; cdr3_aa: CASSRTGGETQYF
v_call: TRBV19; d_call: NA; clone_size: NA; j_call: TRBJ1-5; cdr3_nt: TGTGCCAGTAGACCTGGGGGAGGGCTCAATCAGCCCCAGCATTTT; cdr3_aa: CASRPGGGLNQPQHF
v_call: TRBV12-3/TRBV12-4; d_call: TRBD1; clone_size: many; j_call: TRBJ1-5; cdr3_nt: TGTGCCAGCAGTCAGACAGGGGTTGGGGATAGCAATCAGCCCCAGCATTTT; cdr3_aa: CASSQTGVGDSNQPQHF
v_call: TRBV6-1; d_call: NA; clone_size: few; j_call: TRBJ1-3; cdr3_nt: TGTGCCAGCATTCCAGACCTGAGCTCTGGAAACACCATATATTTT; cdr3_aa: CASIPDLSSGNTIYF
v_call: TRBV25-1; d_call: TRBD1; clone_size: NA; j_call: TRBJ2-7; cdr3_nt: TGTGCCAGCCTCGGGACAGCAAGCTACGAGCAGTACTTC; cdr3_aa: CASLGTASYEQYF
v_call: TRBV12-3/TRBV12-4; d_call: TRBD1; clone_size: many; j_call: TRBJ2-7; cdr3_nt: TGTGCCAGCAGCCAGCTCGGGACAGCTGAGTTGCAGTACTTC; cdr3_aa: CASSQLGTAELQYF
v_call: TRBV28; d_call: NA; clone_size: many; j_call: TRBJ2-2; cdr3_nt: TGTGCCAGCAGCCGAATTGAGGGGTCCCTTCGAACCGGGGAGCTGTTTTTT; cdr3_aa: CASSRIEGSLRTGELFF
v_call: TRBV15; d_call: NA; clone_size: NA; j_call: TRBJ1-2; cdr3_nt: TGTGCCACCAGCAGAGATATCGACAGTGGGGGCTATGGCTACACCTTC; cdr3_aa: CATSRDIDSGGYGYTF
v_call: TRBV30; d_call: NA; clone_size: NA; j_call: TRBJ2-2; cdr3_nt: TGTGCCTGGAGGGGATACTACACCGGGGAGCTGTTTTTT; cdr3_aa: CAWRGYYTGELFF
v_call: TRBV2; d_call: NA; clone_size: NA; j_call: TRBJ2-3; cdr3_nt: TGTGCCAGCAGTGAAGGGGTCACAGATACGCAGTATTTT; cdr3_aa: CASSEGVTDTQYF
v_call: TRBV5-5; d_call: NA; clone_size: once; j_call: TRBJ2-7; cdr3_nt: TGCGCCAGCAGCCAAATCAACGGCTACGAGCAGTACTTC; cdr3_aa: CASSQINGYEQYF